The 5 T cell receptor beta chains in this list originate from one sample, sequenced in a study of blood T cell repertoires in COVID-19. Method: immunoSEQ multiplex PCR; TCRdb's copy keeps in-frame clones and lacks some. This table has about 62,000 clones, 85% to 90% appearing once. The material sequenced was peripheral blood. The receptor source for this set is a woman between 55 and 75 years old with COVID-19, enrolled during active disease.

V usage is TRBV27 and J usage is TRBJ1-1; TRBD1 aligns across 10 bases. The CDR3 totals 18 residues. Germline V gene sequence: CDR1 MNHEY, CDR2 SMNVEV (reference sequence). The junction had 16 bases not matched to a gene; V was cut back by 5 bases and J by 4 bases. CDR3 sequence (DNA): TGTGCCAGCAGTCCGGAGGACAGGGGGAATGGAACGAGCACTGAAGCTTTCTTT. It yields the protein CASSPEDRGNGTSTEAFF.

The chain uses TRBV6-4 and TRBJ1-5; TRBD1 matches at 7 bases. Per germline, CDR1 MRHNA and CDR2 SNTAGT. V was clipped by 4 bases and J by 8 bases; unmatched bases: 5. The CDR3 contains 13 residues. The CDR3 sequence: CASSAAGGEPQHF. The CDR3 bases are TGTGCCAGCAGTGCGGCAGGGGGAGAGCCCCAGCATTTT.

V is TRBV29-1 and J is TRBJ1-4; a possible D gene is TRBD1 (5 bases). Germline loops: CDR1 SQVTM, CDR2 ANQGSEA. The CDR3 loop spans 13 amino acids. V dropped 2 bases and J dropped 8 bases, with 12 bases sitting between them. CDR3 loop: CSVEMGGGEKLFF. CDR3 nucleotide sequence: TGCAGCGTTGAAATGGGGGGTGGGGAAAAACTGTTTTTT.

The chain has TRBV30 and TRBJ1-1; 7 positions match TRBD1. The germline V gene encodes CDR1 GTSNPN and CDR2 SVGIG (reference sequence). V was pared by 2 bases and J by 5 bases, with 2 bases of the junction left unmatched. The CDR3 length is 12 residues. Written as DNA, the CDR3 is TGTGCCTGGAGTCAGACAGGGACTGAAGCTTTCTTT. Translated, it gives CAWSQTGTEAFF.

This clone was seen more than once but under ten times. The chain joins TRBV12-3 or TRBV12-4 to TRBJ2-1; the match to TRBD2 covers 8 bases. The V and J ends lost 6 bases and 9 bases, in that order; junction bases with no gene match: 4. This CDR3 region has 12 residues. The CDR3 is CASRIGTSEQFF. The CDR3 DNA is TGTGCCAGCAGAATCGGGACTAGTGAGCAGTTCTTC.